This T cell receptor beta chain was recovered during a study of blood T cell repertoires in COVID-19. The CDR3 spans 15 residues. With V trimmed by 2 bases and J by 0 bases, 3 bases remained unmatched. Germline V gene data show CDR1 as SEHNR and CDR2 as FQNEAQ (reference sequence). Clones were sequenced by immunoSEQ multiplex PCR, and TCRdb holds only the in-frame ones, with some missing. This sample has roughly 380,000 clones; 75% to 90% occur once, and the top ten carry more than 3%. Sequenced: peripheral blood. The V call is TRBV7-9, the J call TRBJ1-1; 7 nucleotides agree with TRBD1. This TCR derives from a woman aged 18 to 35 with acute or convalescent COVID-19. CDR3 bases: TGTGCCAGCAGCTTAACAGGGGTCCTGAACACTGAAGCTTTCTTT. Protein: CASSLTGVLNTEAFF.